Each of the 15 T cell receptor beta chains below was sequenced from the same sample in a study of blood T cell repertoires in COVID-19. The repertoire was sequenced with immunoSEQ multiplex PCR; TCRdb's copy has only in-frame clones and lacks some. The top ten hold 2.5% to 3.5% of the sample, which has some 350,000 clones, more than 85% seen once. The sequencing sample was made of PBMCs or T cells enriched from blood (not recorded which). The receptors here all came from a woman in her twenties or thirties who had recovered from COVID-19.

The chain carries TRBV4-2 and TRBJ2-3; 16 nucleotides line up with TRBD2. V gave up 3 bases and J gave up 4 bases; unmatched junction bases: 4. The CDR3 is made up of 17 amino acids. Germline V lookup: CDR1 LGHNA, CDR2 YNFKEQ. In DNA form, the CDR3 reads TGTGCCAGCAGCCAGGGACTAGCGGGAGGGCGCGCAGATACGCAGTATTTT. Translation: CASSQGLAGGRADTQYF.

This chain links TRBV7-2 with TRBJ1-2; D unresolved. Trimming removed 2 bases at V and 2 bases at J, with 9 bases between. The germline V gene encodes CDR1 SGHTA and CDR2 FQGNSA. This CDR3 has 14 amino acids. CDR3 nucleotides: TGTGCCAGCAGCTTATTCACGGGAAACTATGGCTACACCTTC. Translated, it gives CASSLFTGNYGYTF.

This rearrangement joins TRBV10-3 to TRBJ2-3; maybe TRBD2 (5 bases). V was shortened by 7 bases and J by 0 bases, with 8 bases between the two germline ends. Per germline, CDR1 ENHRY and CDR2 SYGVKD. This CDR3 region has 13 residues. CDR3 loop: CAIKAASTDTQYF. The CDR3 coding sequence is TGTGCCATCAAAGCGGCAAGCACAGATACGCAGTATTTT.

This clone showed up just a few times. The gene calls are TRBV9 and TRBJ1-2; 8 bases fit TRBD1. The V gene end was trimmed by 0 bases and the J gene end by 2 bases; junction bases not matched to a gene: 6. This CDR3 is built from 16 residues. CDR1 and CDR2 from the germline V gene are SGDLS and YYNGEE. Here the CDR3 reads CASSVEQGARNYGYTF. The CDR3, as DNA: TGTGCCAGCAGCGTAGAGCAGGGGGCGAGGAACTATGGCTACACCTTC.

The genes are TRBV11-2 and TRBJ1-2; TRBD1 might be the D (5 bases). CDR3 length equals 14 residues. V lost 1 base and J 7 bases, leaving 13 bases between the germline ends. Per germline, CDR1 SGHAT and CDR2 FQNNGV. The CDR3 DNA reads TGTGCCAGCAGCTTAGTGGAGTCAGGGTTTGGCTACACCTTC. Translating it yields CASSLVESGFGYTF.

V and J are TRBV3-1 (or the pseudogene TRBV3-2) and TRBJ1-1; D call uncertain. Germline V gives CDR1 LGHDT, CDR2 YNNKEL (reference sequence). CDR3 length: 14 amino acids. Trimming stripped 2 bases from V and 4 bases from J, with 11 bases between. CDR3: CASSQTIISTEAFF. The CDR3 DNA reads TGTGCCAGCAGCCAAACTATAATAAGCACTGAAGCTTTCTTT.

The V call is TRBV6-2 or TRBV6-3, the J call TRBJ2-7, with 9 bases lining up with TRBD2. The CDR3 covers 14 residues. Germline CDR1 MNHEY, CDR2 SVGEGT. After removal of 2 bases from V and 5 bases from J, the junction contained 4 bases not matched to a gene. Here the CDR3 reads CASSYAGGLNEQYF. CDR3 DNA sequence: TGTGCCAGCAGTTACGCGGGAGGGCTGAACGAGCAGTACTTC.

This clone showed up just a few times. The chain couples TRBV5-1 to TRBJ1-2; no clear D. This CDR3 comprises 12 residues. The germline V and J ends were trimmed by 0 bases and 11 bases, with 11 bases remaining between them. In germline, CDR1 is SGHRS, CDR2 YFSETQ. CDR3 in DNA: TGCGCCAGCAGCTTGGATGGGCCTCTGTACACCTTC. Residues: CASSLDGPLYTF.

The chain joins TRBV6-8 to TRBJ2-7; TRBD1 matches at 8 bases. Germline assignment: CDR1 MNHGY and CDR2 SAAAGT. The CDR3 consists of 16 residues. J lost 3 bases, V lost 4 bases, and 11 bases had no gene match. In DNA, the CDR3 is TGTGCCAGCAGTTCGGAAGAATTGACAGGGGTCTACGAGCAGTACTTC. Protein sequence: CASSSEELTGVYEQYF.

The CDR3 nucleotides read TGTGCCAGTAGAGGAAGTATGAACACTGAAGCTTTCTTT. Translated: CASRGSMNTEAFF. The V gene is TRBV2, the J gene TRBJ1-1, with unresolved D. With 9 bases removed from V and 0 bases from J, the gap between germline ends came to 11 bases. The V gene's germline CDR1 is SNHLY and CDR2 FYNNEI. The CDR3 length is 13 residues.

CDR3 sequence (DNA): TGTGCCAGCAGTCCGAACCGAGCGGGGGCCCTCTCCCTTCTTTACAATGAGCAGTTCTTC. This translates into CASSPNRAGALSLLYNEQFF. V usage is TRBV6-6 and J usage is TRBJ2-1; TRBD2 aligns across 8 bases. The length of the CDR3 is 20 residues. The V gene's germline CDR1 is MNHNY and CDR2 SVGAGI (reference sequence). J lost 4 bases, V lost 5 bases, and 22 bases had no gene match.

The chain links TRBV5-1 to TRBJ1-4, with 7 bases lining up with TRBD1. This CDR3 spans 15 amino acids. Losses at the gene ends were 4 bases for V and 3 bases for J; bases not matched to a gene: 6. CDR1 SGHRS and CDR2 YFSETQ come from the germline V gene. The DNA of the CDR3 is TGCGCCAGCAGCACCTCCGGGACAGCTAATGAAAAACTGTTTTTT. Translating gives CASSTSGTANEKLFF.

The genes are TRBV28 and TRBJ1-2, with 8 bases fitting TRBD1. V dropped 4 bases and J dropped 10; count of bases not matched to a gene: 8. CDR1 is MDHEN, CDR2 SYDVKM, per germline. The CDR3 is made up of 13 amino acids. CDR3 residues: CASSSGQGYHYTF. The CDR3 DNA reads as TGTGCCAGCAGTTCAGGACAGGGTTATCACTACACCTTC.

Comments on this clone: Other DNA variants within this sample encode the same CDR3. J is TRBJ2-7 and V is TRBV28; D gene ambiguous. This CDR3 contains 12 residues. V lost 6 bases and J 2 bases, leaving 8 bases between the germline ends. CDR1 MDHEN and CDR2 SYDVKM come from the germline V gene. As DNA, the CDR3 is TGTGCCAGCAGCCCAAGCACCTACGAGCAGTACTTC. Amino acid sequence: CASSPSTYEQYF.

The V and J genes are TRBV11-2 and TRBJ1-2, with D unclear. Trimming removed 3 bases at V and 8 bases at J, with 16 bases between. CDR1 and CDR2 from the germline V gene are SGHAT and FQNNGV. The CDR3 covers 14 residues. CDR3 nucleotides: TGTGCCAGCAGCTTGGGCCCCTCGGACTTAGGCTACACCTTC. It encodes CASSLGPSDLGYTF.